A single sample is the source of the 4 T cell receptor beta chains below, sequenced in a study of regulatory T cells (dated by TCRdb to the late 2010s). Results the study describes overall, beyond this receptor: Hydrophobic residues at CDR3 positions 6 and 7 were enriched in conventional CD4+ T cells from CD3G-deficient patients, suggesting more self-reactive specificities.

Library prep was done by the immunoSEQ multiplex PCR assay. In the multiplex PCR, 52 forward TRBV primers and 13 reverse TRBJ primers were used, and assay-based and computational corrections were applied for amplification bias. TCRdb took this table from immuneACCESS and kept in-frame rearrangements with V and J called. Such tables lack part of the clones; where checked against another copy, unresolved V genes explain under half of the gap, and the rest is unexplained. The sample includes tens of thousands of clones, with 93% observed a single time. About 0.99% of the sample lies in the top ten. Their antigens are not known. Source material: conventional CD4+ T cells sorted from blood. These receptors came from a child between 2 and 9 years old with CD3G deficiency.

The chain links TRBV7-9 to TRBJ1-2; D not certain. Germline CDR1 SEHNR, CDR2 FQNEAQ (reference sequence). With 1 base removed from V and 2 bases from J, the gap between germline ends came to 2 bases. The CDR3 has 12 amino acids. This CDR3 reads CASSLDNYGYTF. CDR3 coding DNA: TGTGCCAGCAGCTTAGACAACTATGGCTACACCTTC. Full variable domain (outside the CDR3, taken from reference TRBV7-9 and TRBJ1-2): DTGVSQNPRHKITKRGQNVTFRCDPISEHNRLYWYRQTLGQGPEFLTYFQNEAQLEKSRLLSDRFSAERPKGSFSTLEIQRTEQGDSAMYLCASSLDNYGYTFGSGTRLTVV.

The genes are TRBV7-9 and TRBJ2-3, with 13 bases matching TRBD2. J was trimmed by 1 base and V by 8 bases; bases with no gene match: 3. The CDR3 length is 15 residues. Germline V gene lookup returns CDR1 SEHNR and CDR2 FQNEAQ (reference sequence). CDR3 coding DNA: TGTGCCAGCGTACTAGCGGGAGGGCGCACAGATACGCAGTATTTT. It translates to CASVLAGGRTDTQYF.

CDR3 sequence reads: CASSKGLTGQGRPTQYF. The CDR3 region has the DNA TGTGCCAGCAGCAAAGGGTTGACGGGACAGGGGAGGCCTACGCAGTATTTT. The V call is TRBV21-1, the J call TRBJ2-3; TRBD1 reflects the table's D call only, with no check against the DNA. TRBV21-1 is described as a pseudogene. This CDR3 comprises 17 residues.

The V and J genes are TRBV6-6 and TRBJ2-7; TRBD1 is a possible D gene (6 bases). The CDR3 has 14 amino acids. V was trimmed by 4 bases and J by 2 bases, leaving 12 bases between them. Per germline, CDR1 MNHNY and CDR2 SVGAGI (reference sequence). The CDR3 is CASSSGGLPYEQYF. As DNA, the CDR3 is TGTGCCAGCAGTTCTGGGGGCCTCCCCTACGAGCAGTACTTC.